This entry lists 32 T cell receptor beta chains sequenced from one sample in a study of cytotoxic CD8 clonotypes in ibrutinib-treated CLL. TCRdb's table, derived via immunoSEQ multiplex PCR, lists solely in-frame clones and lacks some. This sample carries some 200,000 clones, about 72% of them seen once, and the ten largest clones take 13%. Sample: PBMCs, taken after 24 months of ibrutinib treatment. The receptors here all came from a human donor with chronic lymphocytic leukemia.

This sequence joins TRBV7-9 and TRBJ1-2; 7 nucleotides agree with TRBD1. J lost 3 bases, V lost 1 base, and 11 bases had no gene match. In germline, CDR1 is SEHNR, CDR2 FQNEAQ (reference sequence). The CDR3 has 17 residues. In nucleotides, the CDR3 is TGTGCCAGCAGCTTAGTGGGATACACCGGGACAGACTATGGCTACACCTTC. This encodes CASSLVGYTGTDYGYTF.

CDR3 nucleotides: TGCAGTGCTGCTGATAACGAGCAGTACTTC. Protein sequence: CSAADNEQYF. J is TRBJ2-7 and V is TRBV20-1; D not resolved. This CDR3 is 10 amino acids long. V lost 5 bases to trimming and J lost 5 bases, with 7 bases between them. The germline gives CDR1 DFQATT, CDR2 SNEGSKA (reference sequence).

The chain uses TRBV5-1 and TRBJ2-1; D is uncertain. The CDR3 spans 15 residues. Trimming stripped 0 bases from V and 4 bases from J, with 11 bases between. The germline CDR1 and CDR2 sequences are SGHRS and YFSETQ. The CDR3 region is CASSLAAAYYNEQFF. Written as DNA, the CDR3 is TGCGCCAGCAGCTTGGCGGCAGCTTATTACAATGAGCAGTTCTTC.

This clone was seen a single time. The genes are TRBV7-9 and TRBJ2-5; D possibly corresponds to TRBD1 (5 bases). The CDR3 is made up of 13 amino acids. V lost 7 bases and J 5 bases, leaving 14 bases between the germline ends. The germline V gene encodes CDR1 SEHNR and CDR2 FQNEAQ (reference sequence). The CDR3 DNA sequence: TGTGCCAGCATCACCAAGGACAAGGAGACCCAGTACTTC. Its translation is CASITKDKETQYF.

This clone came up a few times. This chain joins TRBV7-8 and TRBJ2-1; D is possibly TRBD2 (6 bases). CDR1 and CDR2 from the germline V gene are SGHVS and FQNEAQ. This CDR3 region has 15 residues. Trimming cost V 2 bases and J 6 bases, with 14 bases left between them. CDR3 sequence reads: CASSLRREAINEQFF. In DNA form, the CDR3 reads TGTGCCAGCAGCTTAAGGAGGGAGGCTATCAATGAGCAGTTCTTC.

This clone was seen a handful of times. The chain has TRBV27 and TRBJ2-1; D is possibly TRBD1 or TRBD2 (6 bases each). The CDR3 consists of 17 residues. In germline, CDR1 is MNHEY, CDR2 SMNVEV (reference sequence). V lost 7 bases and J lost 9, with 28 bases in between. CDR3 region: CASNSAGRGRLLGEQFF. DNA of the CDR3: TGTGCCAGCAATTCGGCCGGCCGGGGGCGCCTACTAGGTGAGCAGTTCTTC.

The chain uses TRBV10-1 and TRBJ2-6; 10 positions agree with TRBD1. Unmatched junction bases numbered 7, after V lost 2 bases and J lost 12 bases. Germline loops: CDR1 WNHNN, CDR2 SYGVQD (reference sequence). The CDR3 covers 15 residues. CDR3: CASSETWTGGSVLTF. DNA for the CDR3: TGCGCCAGCAGTGAGACTTGGACAGGGGGTTCCGTCCTGACTTTC.

V gene TRBV9 combines with J gene TRBJ2-3, with 10 bases that match TRBD2. The germline V gene encodes CDR1 SGDLS and CDR2 YYNGEE. V gave up 6 bases and J gave up 4 bases; unmatched junction bases: 20. The CDR3 extends over 19 amino acids. CDR3 nucleotides: TGTGCCAGCACCCTAGGGCTAGCGGGAGTTAGGGGGGATGCAGATACGCAGTATTTT. Amino acids: CASTLGLAGVRGDADTQYF.

The chain's CDR3 is CASSSTAGGRYEQYF. CDR3 in DNA: TGTGCCAGCAGCTCCACAGCGGGAGGGCGCTACGAGCAGTACTTC. V gene TRBV7-2 combines with J gene TRBJ2-7; 10 bases are a match to TRBD2. The CDR3 is made up of 15 amino acids. In germline, CDR1 is SGHTA, CDR2 FQGNSA. Losses at the gene ends were 4 bases for V and 3 bases for J; bases not matched to a gene: 6.

On this clone: The same CDR3 arises from other DNA sequences in this sample as well. V is TRBV4-3 and J is TRBJ2-7; the D gene is possibly TRBD2 (6 bases). CDR1 and CDR2 from the germline V gene are LGHNA and YSLEER. Trimming removed 1 base at V and 4 bases at J, with 11 bases between. The CDR3 sequence is 14 residues long. The chain's CDR3 is CASSQGLGTYEQYF. The CDR3, as DNA: TGCGCCAGCAGCCAAGGTTTGGGGACTTACGAGCAGTACTTC.

This rearrangement joins TRBV2 to TRBJ2-7; TRBD2 matches 9 bases. Trimming cost V 4 bases and J 4 bases; bases outside gene matches: 8. The CDR3 totals 15 residues. CDR1 and CDR2 from the germline V gene are SNHLY and FYNNEI. The CDR3 spells CASSAPGLATYEQYF. The CDR3 DNA reads TGTGCCAGCAGTGCCCCGGGACTAGCCACGTACGAGCAGTACTTC.

V is TRBV6-5 and J is TRBJ1-2, with 8 bases matching TRBD1. V lost 7 bases and J lost 7; bases outside the gene matches: 14. The CDR3 totals 15 residues. Germline V gene lookup returns CDR1 MNHEY and CDR2 SVGAGI. Here the CDR3 DNA reads TGTGCCAGCACCCTCCGAGGGGCAGGGGGCTCTGGCTACACCTTC. Its translation is CASTLRGAGGSGYTF.

V is TRBV11-2 and J is TRBJ2-1, with D perhaps TRBD1 or TRBD2 (7 bases each). The germline V gene encodes CDR1 SGHAT and CDR2 FQNNGV. Trimming took off 2 bases at V and 5 bases at J, with 16 bases between the two ends. The CDR3 totals 16 residues. CDR3 DNA: TGTGCCAGCAGCTTATATTGGTCAGGGGGGGACAATGAGCAGTTCTTC. This codes for CASSLYWSGGDNEQFF.

This clone turned up a few times. The gene calls are TRBV28 and TRBJ1-2, with 9 bases matching TRBD1. Germline CDR1 MDHEN, CDR2 SYDVKM. V lost 6 bases to trimming and J lost 2 bases; unmatched junction nucleotides: 13. The CDR3 extends over 17 amino acids. The CDR3 nucleotides are TGTGCCAGCAGGCTCCGGGACAGGGCACTCAGGAACTATGGCTACACCTTC. Translated, it gives CASRLRDRALRNYGYTF.

This chain uses TRBV29-1 with TRBJ2-1; weak D call: TRBD1 (6 bases). Germline CDR1 and CDR2: SQVTM and ANQGSEA. This CDR3 contains 16 residues. Trimming removed 3 bases from V and 0 bases from J, with 15 bases in between. The CDR3 DNA follows: TGCAGCGTTGATATGAGGGGGATGAGCTCCTACAATGAGCAGTTCTTC. It translates to CSVDMRGMSSYNEQFF.

The V call is TRBV6-5, the J call TRBJ1-2; 7 nucleotides match TRBD1. Germline V gives CDR1 MNHEY, CDR2 SVGAGI. Trimming took 0 bases from V and 8 from J; bases not matched to a gene: 9. CDR3 size: 15 residues. CDR3 sequence (DNA): TGTGCCAGCAGTTACTCGTTCTACAGGGGACGAGGCTACACCTTC. Translated, it gives CASSYSFYRGRGYTF.

This clone was detected once. The chain recombines TRBV30 with TRBJ1-1, with D hard to call. V shed 2 bases and J shed 3 bases, with 10 bases lying between them. This CDR3 spans 13 amino acids. Germline V gives CDR1 GTSNPN, CDR2 SVGIG (reference sequence). DNA for the CDR3: TGTGCCTGGAGTCGGGGTGGTCACACTGAAGCTTTCTTT. As protein: CAWSRGGHTEAFF.

The chain uses TRBV7-3 and TRBJ1-3; the D gene is possibly TRBD1 (6 bases). V was trimmed by 2 bases and J by 2 bases, leaving 7 bases between them. The CDR3 runs to 14 residues. Germline V gives CDR1 SGHTA, CDR2 FQGTGA. The CDR3 nucleotides are TGTGCCAGCAGCTTAGCAGGGGCTGGAAACACCATATATTTT. As protein: CASSLAGAGNTIYF.

The rearrangement joins TRBV19 to TRBJ1-5; a weak D match, TRBD1 (5 bases). Germline loops: CDR1 LNHDA, CDR2 SQIVND (reference sequence). The CDR3 length is 14 residues. Trimming left V 3 bases short and J 4 bases short, with 10 bases between. In nucleotides, the CDR3 is TGTGCCAGTAGTATTCAGGGACCGAATCAGCCCCAGCATTTT. Amino acid sequence: CASSIQGPNQPQHF.

The V call is TRBV25-1, the J call TRBJ1-2, with D tentatively TRBD1 (5 bases). The CDR3 is 14 amino acids. Trimming stripped 1 base from V and 4 bases from J, with 10 bases between. Germline CDR1 MGHDK, CDR2 SYGVNS. CDR3 loop: CASSEFTGPYGYTF. The CDR3 coding sequence is TGTGCCAGCAGTGAATTTACGGGACCCTATGGCTACACCTTC.

The V call is TRBV9, the J call TRBJ2-7; 9 bases align to TRBD2. With 1 base clipped from V and 5 bases from J, the junction kept 7 bases outside the gene matches. CDR1 is SGDLS, CDR2 YYNGEE, per germline. This CDR3 contains 15 residues. DNA of the CDR3: TGTGCCAGCAGCGTAAGCGTAGCGGGAGTGGACGAGCAGTACTTC. Translating it yields CASSVSVAGVDEQYF.

The V call is TRBV11-2, the J call TRBJ2-7; TRBD2 agrees at 7 bases. J gave up 6 bases and V 4 bases, and 9 bases lay outside the gene matches. In germline, CDR1 is SGHAT, CDR2 FQNNGV. The CDR3 runs 14 residues. The CDR3 protein is CASSSVAGWGEQYF. CDR3 DNA: TGTGCCAGCAGCTCCGTAGCGGGCTGGGGCGAGCAGTACTTC.

The chain joins TRBV27 to TRBJ2-2; D is unclear. The CDR3 runs to 11 residues. Looked up from germline, CDR1 is MNHEY and CDR2 is SMNVEV (reference sequence). The V gene lost 2 bases and the J gene lost 6 bases, with 1 base spanning the gap. The CDR3 coding sequence is TGTGCCAGCAGTTTAGCCGGGGAGCTGTTTTTT. Residues: CASSLAGELFF.

The chain is built from TRBV5-1 and TRBJ1-5; D gene unclear. This CDR3 spans 14 amino acids. The germline gives CDR1 SGHRS, CDR2 YFSETQ. Trimming pared 5 bases from V and 4 bases from J, leaving 13 bases between. Here the CDR3 DNA reads TGCGCCAGCAGTTTTGGAGGGCAAAATCAGCCCCAGCATTTT. Translating gives CASSFGGQNQPQHF.

This clone was detected once. The chain links TRBV18 to TRBJ2-5; D remains unclear. The germline V and J ends were trimmed by 1 base and 2 bases, with 8 bases remaining between them. Germline values: CDR1 KGHSH, CDR2 LQKENI. The length of the CDR3 is 14 residues. CDR3 region: CASSPRVAQETQYF. DNA for the CDR3: TGTGCCAGCTCACCACGGGTAGCTCAAGAGACCCAGTACTTC.

This clone was picked up a small number of times. This rearrangement joins TRBV10-3 to TRBJ2-4; the match to TRBD2 covers 15 bases. V was pared by 2 bases and J by 0 bases, with 2 bases of the junction left unmatched. From germline, CDR1 is ENHRY and CDR2 SYGVKD. CDR3 length: 18 amino acids. CDR3 loop: CAISEGLAGGLAKNIQYF. DNA of the CDR3: TGTGCCATCAGTGAGGGACTAGCGGGAGGGCTAGCCAAAAACATTCAGTACTTC.

V usage is TRBV6-5 and J usage is TRBJ2-7; maybe TRBD1 (5 bases). The germline CDR1 and CDR2 sequences are MNHEY and SVGAGI. The CDR3 has 16 amino acids. V lost 0 bases and J lost 3, with 15 bases in between. The CDR3 loop reads CASSYSAGRFVYEQYF. DNA for the CDR3: TGTGCCAGCAGTTACTCTGCAGGGCGGTTCGTCTACGAGCAGTACTTC.

The chain employs TRBV27 and TRBJ1-2; no firm D call. Trimming shortened V by 3 bases and J by 2 bases, and 7 bases separated the two germline ends. CDR1 MNHEY and CDR2 SMNVEV come from the germline V gene (reference sequence). This CDR3 contains 13 residues. CDR3 residues: CASSFSRNYGYTF. In nucleotides, the CDR3 is TGTGCCAGCAGTTTCTCACGAAACTATGGCTACACCTTC.

This clone was counted once. This chain uses TRBV28 with TRBJ2-7; a weak D match, TRBD1 (6 bases). V was cut by 7 bases and J by 2 bases, with 12 bases left in between. Germline assignment: CDR1 MDHEN and CDR2 SYDVKM. CDR3 size: 13 residues. In DNA form, the CDR3 reads TGTGCCAGCAAGAAGGACAGAGCCTACGAGCAGTACTTC. The encoded protein is CASKKDRAYEQYF.

This sequence joins TRBV5-1 and TRBJ2-7, with 12 bases aligning to TRBD1. J gave up 5 bases and V 4 bases, and 16 bases lay outside the gene matches. Germline lookup yields CDR1 SGHRS and CDR2 YFSETQ. The CDR3 runs to 18 residues. The DNA for the CDR3 is TGCGCCAGCAGCCAAACAACAATCCGGGACAGGGGGCTCGACGAGCAGTACTTC. This translates into CASSQTTIRDRGLDEQYF.

In this sample, this clone turned up a few times. The chain links TRBV19 to TRBJ1-5, with 7 bases identical to TRBD1. J gave up 6 bases and V 7 bases, and 12 bases lay outside the gene matches. This CDR3 has 15 amino acids. CDR1 is LNHDA, CDR2 SQIVND, per germline (reference sequence). The CDR3 sequence is CASTTTGRVGQPQHF. The DNA for the CDR3 is TGTGCCAGTACCACGACAGGGAGGGTCGGTCAGCCCCAGCATTTT.

This chain links TRBV19 with TRBJ1-2; 9 bases map to TRBD1. V trimming: 5 bases; J trimming: 7 bases; junction bases outside the gene matches: 8. This CDR3 is 14 amino acids long. CDR1 and CDR2 from the germline V gene are LNHDA and SQIVND (reference sequence). In nucleotides, the CDR3 is TGTGCCAGTAGTCCCGGACAGGGGAAGAGTGGCTACACCTTC. It translates to CASSPGQGKSGYTF.